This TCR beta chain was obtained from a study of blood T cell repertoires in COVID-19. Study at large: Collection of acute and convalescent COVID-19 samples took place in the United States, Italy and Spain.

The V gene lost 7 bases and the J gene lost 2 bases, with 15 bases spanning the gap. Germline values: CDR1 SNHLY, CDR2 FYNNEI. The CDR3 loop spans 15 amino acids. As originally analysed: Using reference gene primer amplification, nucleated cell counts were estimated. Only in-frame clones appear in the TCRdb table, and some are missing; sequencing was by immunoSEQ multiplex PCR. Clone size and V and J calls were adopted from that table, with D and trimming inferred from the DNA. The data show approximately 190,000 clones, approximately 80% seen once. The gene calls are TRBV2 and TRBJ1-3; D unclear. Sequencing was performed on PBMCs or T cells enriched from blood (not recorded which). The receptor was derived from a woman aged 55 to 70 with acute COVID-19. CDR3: CASKLQDQAGNTIYF. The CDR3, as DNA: TGTGCCAGCAAATTGCAGGATCAAGCTGGAAACACCATATATTTT.